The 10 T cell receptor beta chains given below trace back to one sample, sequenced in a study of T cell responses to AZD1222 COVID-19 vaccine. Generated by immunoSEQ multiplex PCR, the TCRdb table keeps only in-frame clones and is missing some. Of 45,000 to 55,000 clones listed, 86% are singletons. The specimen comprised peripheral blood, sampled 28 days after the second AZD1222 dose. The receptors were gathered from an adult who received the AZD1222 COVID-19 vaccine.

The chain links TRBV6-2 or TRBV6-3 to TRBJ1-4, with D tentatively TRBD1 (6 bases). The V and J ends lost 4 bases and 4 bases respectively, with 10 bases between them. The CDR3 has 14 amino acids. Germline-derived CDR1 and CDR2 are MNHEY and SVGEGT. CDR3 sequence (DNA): TGTGCCAGCAGTTCCGGGGGCAATAATGAAAAACTGTTTTTT. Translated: CASSSGGNNEKLFF.

CDR3 amino acids: CASSAGLTYEQYF. The CDR3 region has the DNA TGTGCCAGCAGCGCCGGACTCACCTACGAGCAGTACTTC. V is TRBV9 and J is TRBJ2-7; TRBD2 might be the D (5 bases). The CDR3 consists of 13 residues. V lost 3 bases, J lost 2 bases, and 9 bases lay in between. Germline CDR1 is SGDLS and CDR2 is YYNGEE.

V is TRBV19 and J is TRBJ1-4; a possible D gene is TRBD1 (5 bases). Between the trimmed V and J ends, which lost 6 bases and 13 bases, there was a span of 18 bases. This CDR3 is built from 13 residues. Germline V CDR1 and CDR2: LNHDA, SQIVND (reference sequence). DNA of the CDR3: TGTGCCAGTAGCTCAACACCGCCACAGGCACTGTTTTTT. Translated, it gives CASSSTPPQALFF.

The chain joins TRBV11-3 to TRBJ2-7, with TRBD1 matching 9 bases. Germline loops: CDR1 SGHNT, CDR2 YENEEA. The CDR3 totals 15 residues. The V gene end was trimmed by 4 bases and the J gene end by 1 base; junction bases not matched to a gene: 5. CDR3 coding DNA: TGTGCCAGCAGCTACCGGGACAGGGAATCCTACGAGCAGTACTTC. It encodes CASSYRDRESYEQYF.

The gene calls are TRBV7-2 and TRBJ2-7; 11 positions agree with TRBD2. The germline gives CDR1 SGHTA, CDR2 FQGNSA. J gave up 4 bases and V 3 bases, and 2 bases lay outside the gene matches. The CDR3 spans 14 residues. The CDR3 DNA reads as TGTGCCAGCAGCTTTACTAGCGGGAGTTACGAGCAGTACTTC. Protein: CASSFTSGSYEQYF.

The CDR3 region has the DNA TGTGCCAGCAACCGGGACGGAAGCTCCTACGAGCAGTACTTC. Its protein is CASNRDGSSYEQYF. The chain combines TRBV27 with TRBJ2-7; the D gene could be TRBD1 or TRBD2 (5 bases each). CDR1 and CDR2 (germline): MNHEY, SMNVEV (reference sequence). The CDR3 is made up of 14 amino acids. Trimming shortened V by 7 bases and J by 0 bases, and 13 bases separated the two germline ends.

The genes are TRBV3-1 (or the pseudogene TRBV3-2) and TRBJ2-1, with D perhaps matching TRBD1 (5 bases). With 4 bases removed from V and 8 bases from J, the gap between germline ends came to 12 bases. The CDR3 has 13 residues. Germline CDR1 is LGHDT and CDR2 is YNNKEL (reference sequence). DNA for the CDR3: TGTGCCAGCAGCCCCCTGGGGCGCGATGAGCAGTTCTTC. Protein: CASSPLGRDEQFF.

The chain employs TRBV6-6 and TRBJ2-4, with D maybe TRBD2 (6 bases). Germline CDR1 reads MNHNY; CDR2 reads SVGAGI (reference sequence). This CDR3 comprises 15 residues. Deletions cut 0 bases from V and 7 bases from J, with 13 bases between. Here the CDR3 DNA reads TGTGCCAGCAGTTACTCCCCTCCGGGAGCCAACATTCAGTACTTC. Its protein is CASSYSPPGANIQYF.

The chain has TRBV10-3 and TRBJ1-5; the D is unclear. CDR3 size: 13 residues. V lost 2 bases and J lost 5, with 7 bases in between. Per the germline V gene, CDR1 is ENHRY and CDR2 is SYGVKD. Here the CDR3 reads CAISEEVDQPQHF. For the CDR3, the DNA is TGTGCCATCAGTGAGGAGGTGGATCAGCCCCAGCATTTT.

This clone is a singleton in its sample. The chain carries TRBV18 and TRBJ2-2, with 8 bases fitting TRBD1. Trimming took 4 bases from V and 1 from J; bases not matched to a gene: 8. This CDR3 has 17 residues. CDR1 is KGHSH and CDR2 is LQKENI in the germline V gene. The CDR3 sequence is CASSLIGQGLNTGELFF. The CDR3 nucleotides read TGTGCCAGCTCACTTATAGGACAGGGCTTGAACACCGGGGAGCTGTTTTTT.